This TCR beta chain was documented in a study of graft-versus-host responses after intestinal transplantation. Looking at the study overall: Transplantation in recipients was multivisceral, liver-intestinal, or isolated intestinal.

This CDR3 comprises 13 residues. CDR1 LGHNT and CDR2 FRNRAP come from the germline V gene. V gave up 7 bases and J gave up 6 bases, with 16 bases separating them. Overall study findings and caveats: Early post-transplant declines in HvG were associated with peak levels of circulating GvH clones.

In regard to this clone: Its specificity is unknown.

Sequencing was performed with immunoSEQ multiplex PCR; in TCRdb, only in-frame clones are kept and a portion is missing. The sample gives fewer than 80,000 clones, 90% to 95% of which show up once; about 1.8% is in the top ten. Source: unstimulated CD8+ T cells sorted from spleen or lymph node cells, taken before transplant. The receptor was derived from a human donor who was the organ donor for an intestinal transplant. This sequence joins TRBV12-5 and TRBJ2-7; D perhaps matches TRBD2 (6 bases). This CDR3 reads CASASGVRFEQYF. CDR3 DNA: TGTGCTAGTGCCTCGGGGGTGCGCTTCGAGCAGTACTTC.